A single sample is the source of the 32 T cell receptor beta chains below, sequenced in a study of tissue T cells after allogeneic stem cell transplantation. Method: immunoSEQ multiplex PCR; TCRdb's copy keeps in-frame clones and lacks some. Seen here are 9,500 or so clones, 44% observed once, and the top ten hold approximately 1.6%. Time point: mouse harvest day 7 after allogeneic transplant. Mouse grafts combined 10^7 T-cell-depleted bone marrow cells with 10^6 splenic CD5+ T cells. The sample consisted of skin. The source of these receptors is a female BALB/c mouse given C57BL/6 T cells with graft-versus-host disease after an allogeneic hematopoietic cell transplant.

This clone was found a few times. The gene symbols are mouse symbols. The CDR3 end falls 1 residue outside the read, so it is completed with the germline J gene. This chain connects TRBV15 to TRBJ2-5; 9 positions agree with TRBD1. V trimming: 5 bases; J trimming: 4 bases; junction bases outside the gene matches: 10. Germline lookup yields CDR1 SGHND and CDR2 FRSKSL. This CDR3 is built from 16 residues. CDR3 residues: CASSPSRDREKDTQYF. The sequenced part of the CDR3 DNA is TGTGCCAGCAGTCCGTCCCGGGACAGGGAAAAAGACACCCAGTAC.

About this clone: The gene symbols are mouse symbols. CDR3 bases read: TGTGCCAGCAGTCTGAAGGGGAGGGCTGAGCAGTTC. Residues: CASSLKGRAEQF. The complete CDR3 reads CASSLKGRAEQFF. The chain recombines TRBV26 with TRBJ2-1; TRBD1 is a possible D gene (5 bases). Read data end 1 residue before the CDR3 end; the end is taken from the germline J gene. The germline V gene has CDR1 KGHPV and CDR2 FQNQEV (reference sequence). Trimming shortened V by 2 bases and J by 7 bases, and 9 bases separated the two germline ends. The CDR3 extends over 13 amino acids.

As to this clone: Gene labels here are mouse ones. The read gets to within 1 residue of the CDR3 end, and the germline J gene fills in the rest. This chain uses TRBV31 with TRBJ1-1; 7 bases fit TRBD1. V lost 1 base, J lost 1 base, and 3 bases stayed unmatched. Germline values: CDR1 GKSSPN, CDR2 SITVG. CDR3 size: 14 residues. CDR3 bases read: TGTGCCTGGAGTCAGCCAGGGGGGAACACAGAAGTCTTC. This encodes CAWSQPGGNTEVF. The full CDR3 is CAWSQPGGNTEVFF. The variable domain in full, with the rest retrieved from reference TRBV31 and TRBJ1-1, is AQTIHQWPVAEIKAVGSPLSLGCTIKGKSSPNLYWYWQATGGTLQQLFYSITVGQVESVVQLNLSASRPKDDQFILSTEKLLLSHSGFYLCAWSQPGGNTEVFFGKGTRLTVV.

Worth noting for this clone: Any gene name here is a mouse gene name. The sequenced CDR3 bases are TGTGCCAGCAGTGCCACGGACACCCAGTAC. Translated: CASSATDTQY. The CDR3, in full, reads CASSATDTQYF. This sequence joins TRBV13-1 and TRBJ2-5; D is ambiguous. The read ends 1 residue early relative to the CDR3; the germline J gene fills the gap. V was shortened by 3 bases and J by 6 bases, with 5 bases between the two germline ends. The CDR3 runs 11 residues. Germline V gene sequence: CDR1 NSHNY, CDR2 SYGAGN.

Note on this clone: The genes and germline here are from mouse. The read halts 1 residue ahead of the CDR3 end, with the missing end drawn from the germline J gene. The V and J genes are TRBV3 and TRBJ1-1; 9 nucleotides align to TRBD1. Germline V gene sequence: CDR1 SNHLY, CDR2 FYNGKV (reference sequence). Losses at the gene ends were 2 bases for V and 9 bases for J; bases not matched to a gene: 1. The CDR3 has 12 residues. The DNA read from the CDR3 is TGTGCCAGCAGCTTAAACAGGGGGCAAGTCTTC. Encoded protein: CASSLNRGQVF. The full CDR3 protein reads CASSLNRGQVFF.

This clone was recorded a few times. Gene names are the mouse ones. The observed sequence ends 1 residue before the CDR3 terminus, with the missing tail filled in from the germline J gene. V usage is TRBV23 and J usage is TRBJ2-5; the listed D gene, TRBD2, was not tested against the DNA. This CDR3 contains 15 residues. Per germline, CDR1 KGHTA and CDR2 FQNQQP. This chain's CDR3 is CSSSQSGGKQDTQYF. CDR3 DNA (partial): TGCTCCAGCAGTCAATCTGGGGGGAAACAAGACACCCAGTAC.

On this clone itself: Gene names are mouse gene names. The read finishes 1 residue shy of the CDR3 end, and the germline J gene is used to complete it. The chain combines TRBV26 with TRBJ2-7, with D perhaps matching TRBD2 (7 bases). The CDR3 runs 13 residues. V lost 3 bases and J 4 bases, leaving 10 bases between the germline ends. Germline CDR1 and CDR2: KGHPV and FQNQEV (reference sequence). CDR3 loop: CASSLGGEYEQYF. The covered CDR3 bases are TGTGCCAGCAGTCTAGGGGGGGAATATGAACAGTAC.

A remark on this clone: Gene names refer to mouse genes. The read terminates 1 residue before the CDR3 end, so the remaining end is supplied by the germline J gene. The genes are TRBV17 and TRBJ2-5; D remains unclear. Germline V gene data show CDR1 as MNHDT and CDR2 as YYDKIL. The CDR3 sequence is 14 residues long. V lost 4 bases, J lost 2 bases, and 10 bases lay in between. The CDR3 here is CASSKRGLQDTQYF. CDR3 DNA (partial): TGTGCTAGCAGTAAGCGGGGTCTCCAAGACACCCAGTAC.

This clone turned up a few times. Genes here carry mouse names. The read comes to an end 1 residue before the CDR3 does, leaving the germline J gene to fill in the end. The chain employs TRBV5 and TRBJ1-2; 8 bases match TRBD1. The junction had 3 bases not matched to a gene; V was cut back by 0 bases and J by 0 bases. Germline V gene sequence: CDR1 LGHNA, CDR2 YNLKQL (reference sequence). The CDR3 consists of 16 residues. The part of the CDR3 DNA that was read is TGTGCCAGCAGCCAAGAGAAGGACAGGGCAAACTCCGACTACACC. Its protein is CASSQEKDRANSDYT. The CDR3 as a whole reads CASSQEKDRANSDYTF.

This clone was seen a handful of times. These gene names are mouse names. The read ends 1 residue shy of where the CDR3 ends; the end is completed using the germline J gene. The chain employs TRBV3 and TRBJ1-4; D might be TRBD1 (6 bases). From germline, CDR1 is SNHLY and CDR2 FYNGKV (reference sequence). The CDR3 has 14 amino acids. V was shortened by 4 bases and J by 0 bases, with 6 bases between the two germline ends. CDR3 DNA (partial): TGTGCCAGCAGCTGGACAGTTTCCAACGAAAGATTATTT. Encoded protein: CASSWTVSNERLF. In full, the CDR3 reads CASSWTVSNERLFF.

For this clone: Gene names follow the mouse nomenclature. From the germline J gene comes the end of the CDR3, since the read stops 1 residue before it. This chain connects TRBV12-2 to TRBJ2-7; D remains unclear. Trimming shortened V by 0 bases and J by 3 bases, and 8 bases separated the two germline ends. The CDR3 totals 13 residues. Germline assignment: CDR1 SGHLS and CDR2 HYDKME. The CDR3 loop reads CASSLNQYYEQYF. The covered CDR3 bases are TGTGCCAGCTCTCTCAATCAGTACTATGAACAGTAC.

A word on this clone: Gene names are mouse gene names. The missing CDR3 end, 1 residue past where the read stops, is filled in from the germline J gene. V is TRBV23 and J is TRBJ1-2. CDR1 is KGHTA and CDR2 is FQNQQP in the germline V gene. The CDR3 loop spans 14 amino acids. The chain's CDR3 is CSSSRRPGNSDYTF. CDR3 DNA (partial): TGCTCCAGCAGTCGCCGGCCGGGGAACTCCGACTACACC.

Concerning this clone: Gene names are mouse gene names. The CDR3 is cut off 1 residue early in the read; its end comes from the germline J gene. V usage is TRBV4 and J usage is TRBJ1-1; perhaps TRBD1 as D (5 bases). CDR1 LGHDT and CDR2 YNNKQL come from the germline V gene (reference sequence). The CDR3 length is 13 residues. V shed 3 bases and J shed 1 base, with 6 bases lying between them. CDR3 region: CASSYQGNTEVFF. Incomplete CDR3 DNA: TGTGCCAGCAGCTATCAGGGAAACACAGAAGTCTTC.

Comments on this clone: Mouse gene names and germline throughout. The read terminates 1 residue before the CDR3 end, so the remaining end is supplied by the germline J gene. The sample holds other DNA sequences that translate to the same CDR3. The chain couples TRBV31 to TRBJ2-7; 10 bases match TRBD2. J was trimmed by 3 bases and V by 0 bases; bases with no gene match: 2. Per germline, CDR1 GKSSPN and CDR2 SITVG. The CDR3 has 14 residues. CDR3 bases read: TGTGCCTGGAGTCTGGGGACTGGGGACTATGAACAGTAC. Amino acid sequence: CAWSLGTGDYEQY. In full, the CDR3 is CAWSLGTGDYEQYF.

Details on this clone: Each gene name is a mouse one. The CDR3 end falls 1 residue outside the read, so it is completed with the germline J gene. This chain connects TRBV26 to TRBJ2-7; TRBD2 matches at 8 bases. This CDR3 region has 14 residues. Germline V gives CDR1 KGHPV, CDR2 FQNQEV (reference sequence). With 2 bases clipped from V and 2 bases from J, the junction kept 2 bases outside the gene matches. The part of the CDR3 DNA that was read is TGTGCCAGCAGTCTGCTGGGGGGCCCCTATGAACAGTAC. Translation: CASSLLGGPYEQY. The CDR3 reads in full as CASSLLGGPYEQYF.

Comment on this clone: The genes are named according to mouse. The CDR3 end is not reached by the read, which stops 1 residue before it; the germline J gene fills it in. The chain combines TRBV12-2 with TRBJ1-3; 8 bases map to TRBD1. The CDR3 length is 14 residues. Germline-derived CDR1 and CDR2 are SGHLS and HYDKME. V was pared by 2 bases and J by 2 bases, with 1 base of the junction left unmatched. CDR3 sequence: CASSPQGAGNTLYF. The part of the CDR3 DNA that was read is TGTGCCAGCTCTCCACAGGGGGCTGGAAATACGCTCTAT. Filled out from reference TRBV12-2 and TRBJ1-3, the complete variable domain reads NSGVVQSPRYIIKGKGERSILKCIPISGHLSVAWYQQTQGQELKFFIQHYDKMERDKGNLPSRFSVQQFDDYHSEMNMSALELEDSAVYFCASSPQGAGNTLYFGEGSRLIVV.

The sample holds a few counts of this clone. Here the gene names and germline are mouse. The CDR3 end is not reached by the read, which stops 1 residue before it; the germline J gene fills it in. The chain carries TRBV13-2 and TRBJ1-1; weak D call: TRBD1 (6 bases). The CDR3 runs to 12 residues. Trimming cost V 5 bases and J 5 bases, with 10 bases left between them. Looked up from germline, CDR1 is NNHNN and CDR2 is SYGAGS (reference sequence). The CDR3 spells CASGTGLTEVFF. The CDR3 DNA, read in part, is TGTGCCAGCGGAACAGGGTTGACAGAAGTCTTC.

With respect to this clone: Gene names refer to mouse genes. The read terminates 1 residue ahead of where the CDR3 ends, so the germline J gene completes it. The chain combines TRBV31 with TRBJ1-1, with 8 bases matching TRBD1. With 5 bases clipped from V and 1 base from J, the junction kept 0 bases outside the gene matches. Germline-derived CDR1 and CDR2 are GKSSPN and SITVG. The CDR3 loop spans 12 amino acids. The CDR3 loop reads CAWGQGNTEVFF. The CDR3 DNA, read in part, is TGTGCCTGGGGACAGGGGAACACAGAAGTCTTC.

Notes on this clone: The genes and germline here are from mouse. The read comes to an end 1 residue before the CDR3 does, leaving the germline J gene to fill in the end. The chain links TRBV2 to TRBJ2-2; no reliable D call. Looked up from germline, CDR1 is LGHNA and CDR2 is YSYQKL. V shed 0 bases and J shed 0 bases, with 5 bases lying between them. The CDR3 is 15 residues long. Partial CDR3 DNA: TGTGCCAGCAGCCAAGAGGGATCAAACACCGGGCAGCTCTAC. This translates into CASSQEGSNTGQLY. The whole CDR3 protein reads CASSQEGSNTGQLYF. Based on the CDR3 plus reference TRBV2 and TRBJ2-2, the full variable domain is DPKIIQKPKYLVAVTGSEKILICEQYLGHNAMYWYRQSAKKPLEFMFSYSYQKLMDNQTASSRFQPQSSKKNHLDLQITALKPDDSATYFCASSQEGSNTGQLYFGEGSKLTVL.

Regarding this clone: Gene and germline names: mouse. Read data end 1 residue before the CDR3 end; the end is taken from the germline J gene. The V and J genes are TRBV4 and TRBJ1-6; 11 bases are shared with TRBD1. TRBJ1-6 is sorted into the ORF group, with uncertain function. The CDR3 is 16 residues long. Germline CDR1 reads LGHDT; CDR2 reads YNNKQL (reference sequence). The ends lost 4 bases at V and 7 bases at J; junction bases unmatched: 6. The CDR3 DNA, read in part, is TGTGCCAGCAGCTTCGGACAGGGGGCTCGGAATTCGCCCCTCTAC. This translates into CASSFGQGARNSPLY. The whole CDR3 reads CASSFGQGARNSPLYF.

As for this clone: Gene names and germline match the mouse. The read ends 1 residue shy of where the CDR3 ends; the end is completed using the germline J gene. The chain has TRBV12-2 and TRBJ2-1; 7 bases align to TRBD2. The J segment lost 0 bases and the V segment lost 2 bases, leaving 3 bases of the junction unmatched. This CDR3 is 15 amino acids long. Germline V gives CDR1 SGHLS, CDR2 HYDKME. The CDR3 loop reads CASSPGTANYAEQFF. Incomplete CDR3 DNA: TGTGCCAGCTCTCCCGGGACTGCTAACTATGCTGAGCAGTTC.

As for this clone: These gene names are mouse names. Read sequence stops 1 residue before the CDR3 end, and the germline J gene provides the missing end. The chain links TRBV13-1 to TRBJ2-7; 11 nucleotides match TRBD2. This CDR3 comprises 14 residues. Germline V lookup: CDR1 NSHNY, CDR2 SYGAGN. Germline trimming cut 1 base from V and 7 bases from J; bases unmatched to any gene: 4. Incomplete CDR3 DNA: TGTGCCAGCAGTGATACTGGGGGGGCGGGGGAACAGTAC. It yields the protein CASSDTGGAGEQY. The full CDR3 sequence reads CASSDTGGAGEQYF.

This clone has more than one count but fewer than ten. The gene symbols are mouse symbols. The read halts 1 residue ahead of the CDR3 end, with the missing end drawn from the germline J gene. The chain uses TRBV26 and TRBJ2-1; D gene uncertain. V was cut by 1 base and J by 1 base, with 5 bases left in between. In germline, CDR1 is KGHPV, CDR2 FQNQEV (reference sequence). The CDR3 is 14 residues long. The CDR3 sequence is CASSLWENYAEQFF. The covered CDR3 bases are TGTGCCAGCAGTCTGTGGGAGAACTATGCTGAGCAGTTC.

Concerning this clone: Mouse germline and gene names are used. The sequenced CDR3 bases are TGTGCCAGCAGTCCGGGACTCAAAGACACCCAGTAC. Amino acid sequence: CASSPGLKDTQY. The entire CDR3 reads CASSPGLKDTQYF. The chain couples TRBV19 to TRBJ2-5; the D gene is possibly TRBD2 (6 bases). Sequencing ends 1 residue short of the CDR3 end; the germline J gene provides the rest. Germline V CDR1 and CDR2: FNHDT, SITEND (reference sequence). The CDR3 is 13 amino acids. V was trimmed by 4 bases and J by 4 bases, leaving 10 bases between them.

With respect to this clone: Here the gene names and germline are mouse. The read ends 1 residue before the CDR3 terminus; that terminus is restored from the germline J gene. V is TRBV17 and J is TRBJ2-2, with unresolved D. There are 13 residues in the CDR3. Trimming removed 3 bases at V and 1 base at J, with 3 bases between. Germline CDR1 reads MNHDT; CDR2 reads YYDKIL. The CDR3 sequence is CASSRGNTGQLYF. Partial CDR3 DNA: TGTGCTAGCAGTAGGGGAAACACCGGGCAGCTCTAC.

There are a few counts of this clone. Genes here carry mouse names. The CDR3 end is not reached by the read, which stops 1 residue before it; the germline J gene fills it in. V gene TRBV19 combines with J gene TRBJ1-5; perhaps TRBD1 as D (6 bases). Germline CDR1 and CDR2: FNHDT and SITEND (reference sequence). Trimming removed 1 base from V and 1 base from J, with 6 bases in between. The CDR3 totals 14 residues. The CDR3 bases that were read are TGTGCCAGCAGTATAAGGGGGAACAACCAGGCTCCGCTT. Amino acid sequence: CASSIRGNNQAPL. The whole CDR3 sequence reads CASSIRGNNQAPLF.

This clone was picked up a small number of times. The genes and germline here are from mouse. The missing CDR3 end, 1 residue past where the read stops, is filled in from the germline J gene. This chain uses TRBV16 with TRBJ2-2; 12 bases line up with TRBD2. CDR3 length: 17 residues. Germline-derived CDR1 and CDR2 are SGHSA and FRNQAP. V shed 3 bases, J shed 4 bases, and the junction held 6 bases outside the gene matches. The CDR3 DNA, read in part, is TGTGCAAGCAGCTTCGACTGGGGGGGCGCGGTCACCGGGCAGCTCTAC. Its protein product is CASSFDWGGAVTGQLY. The entire CDR3 reads CASSFDWGGAVTGQLYF.

This clone was observed a few times. Any gene name here is a mouse gene name. With the read ending 1 residue before the CDR3 end, the germline J gene is used to fill in that end. The V and J genes are TRBV26 and TRBJ2-2, with D unresolved. The CDR3 contains 14 residues. Looked up from germline, CDR1 is KGHPV and CDR2 is FQNQEV (reference sequence). V was clipped by 2 bases and J by 2 bases, with 6 bases between them. The CDR3 is CASSLIQNTGQLYF. The DNA read from the CDR3 is TGTGCCAGCAGTCTGATACAGAACACCGGGCAGCTCTAC.

Notes on this clone: Gene names and germline match the mouse. The read stops 1 residue short of the end of the CDR3; the missing end is completed from the germline J gene. The V and J genes are TRBV26 and TRBJ2-3; 7 bases agree with TRBD1. The germline V gene encodes CDR1 KGHPV and CDR2 FQNQEV (reference sequence). V trimming: 4 bases; J trimming: 0 bases; junction bases outside the gene matches: 4. This CDR3 is built from 15 residues. The CDR3: CASSQAGGSAETLYF. The CDR3 bases that were read are TGTGCCAGCAGTCAGGCAGGGGGAAGTGCAGAAACGCTGTAT.

A remark on this clone: Gene names refer to mouse genes. With the read ending 1 residue before the CDR3 end, the germline J gene is used to fill in that end. The V gene is TRBV26, the J gene TRBJ1-3, with D perhaps TRBD1 (5 bases). Germline assignment: CDR1 KGHPV and CDR2 FQNQEV (reference sequence). The CDR3 spans 14 residues. V was shortened by 4 bases and J by 0 bases, with 7 bases between the two germline ends. The chain's CDR3 is CASSQQASGNTLYF. CDR3 DNA, as far as it was read: TGTGCCAGCAGTCAACAGGCTTCTGGAAATACGCTCTAT.

As for this clone: The genes and germline here are from mouse. The missing CDR3 end, 1 residue past where the read stops, is filled in from the germline J gene. The sample contains more than one DNA sequence encoding this CDR3. This sequence joins TRBV26 and TRBJ1-2; D call uncertain. With 2 bases removed from V and 0 bases from J, the gap between germline ends came to 4 bases. This CDR3 is built from 13 residues. The germline gives CDR1 KGHPV, CDR2 FQNQEV (reference sequence). CDR3 DNA, as far as it was read: TGTGCCAGCAGTCTGCAAGCAAACTCCGACTACACC. Encoded protein: CASSLQANSDYT. The CDR3, in full, reads CASSLQANSDYTF.

On this clone: The genes are named according to mouse. Read data end 1 residue before the CDR3 end; the end is taken from the germline J gene. This sample also contains other DNA sequences that code for the same CDR3. The genes are TRBV3 and TRBJ1-3, with a tentative D call TRBD1 (6 bases). Trimming cost V 1 base and J 2 bases, with 6 bases left between them. Germline V gives CDR1 SNHLY, CDR2 FYNGKV (reference sequence). This CDR3 is 14 amino acids long. Partial CDR3 DNA: TGTGCCAGCAGCTTAGACAGGGCTGGAAATACGCTCTAT. Amino acids: CASSLDRAGNTLY. The entire CDR3 sequence reads CASSLDRAGNTLYF.